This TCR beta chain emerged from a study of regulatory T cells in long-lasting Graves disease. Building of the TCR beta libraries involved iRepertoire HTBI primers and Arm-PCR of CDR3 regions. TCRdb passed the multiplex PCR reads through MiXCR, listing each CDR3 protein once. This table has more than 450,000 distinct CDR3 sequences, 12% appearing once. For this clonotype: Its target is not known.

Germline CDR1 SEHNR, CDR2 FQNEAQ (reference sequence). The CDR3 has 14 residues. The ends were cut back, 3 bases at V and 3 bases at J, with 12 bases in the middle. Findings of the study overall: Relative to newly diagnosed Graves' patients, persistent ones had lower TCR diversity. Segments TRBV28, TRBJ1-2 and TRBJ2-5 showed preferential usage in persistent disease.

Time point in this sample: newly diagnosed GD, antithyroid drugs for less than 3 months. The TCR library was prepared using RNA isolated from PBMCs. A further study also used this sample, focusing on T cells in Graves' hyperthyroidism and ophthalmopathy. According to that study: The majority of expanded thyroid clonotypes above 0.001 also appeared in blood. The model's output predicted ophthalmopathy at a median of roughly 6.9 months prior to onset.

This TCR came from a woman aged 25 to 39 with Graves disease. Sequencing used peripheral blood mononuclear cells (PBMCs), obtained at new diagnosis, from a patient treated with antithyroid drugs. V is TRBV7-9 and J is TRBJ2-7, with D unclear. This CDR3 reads CASSFSPADYEQYF. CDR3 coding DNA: TGTGCCAGCAGCTTTTCACCCGCCGACTACGAGCAGTACTTC.